The 9 T cell receptor beta chains listed next were all sequenced from one sample in a study of shared clonotypes between healthy human individuals. Terminally differentiated effector memory CD45RA+ cells were left out of the naive CD8 fraction, which was CD45RO-negative and positively selected for CCR7. TCRdb's table, derived via immunoSEQ multiplex PCR, lists solely in-frame clones and lacks some. The repertoire holds more than 2 million clones, with approximately 92% as singletons. The sequenced material came from naive CD8+ T cells from PBMCs. These receptor sequences come from a man aged 18 to 29 in good health. Some clones in this sample may be carry-over from other donors' samples.

This chain joins TRBV11-2 and TRBJ1-1; 7 bases are a match to TRBD1. The germline CDR1 and CDR2 sequences are SGHAT and FQNNGV. The CDR3 totals 14 residues. The V gene end was trimmed by 4 bases and the J gene end by 3 bases; junction bases not matched to a gene: 5. CDR3 in amino acids: CASSYRGGDTEAFF. The CDR3 coding sequence is TGTGCCAGCAGCTACAGGGGAGGGGACACTGAAGCTTTCTTT.

V gene TRBV7-9 combines with J gene TRBJ1-1; 9 nucleotides align to TRBD1. V dropped 5 bases and J dropped 11; count of bases not matched to a gene: 15. This CDR3 contains 15 residues. Germline CDR1 reads SEHNR; CDR2 reads FQNEAQ (reference sequence). The DNA for the CDR3 is TGTGCCAGCAGCCTCCCGGGACAGGGCTACACCGGGGCTTTCTTT. Translation: CASSLPGQGYTGAFF. Complete variable domain (other parts from reference TRBV7-9 and TRBJ1-1): DTGVSQNPRHKITKRGQNVTFRCDPISEHNRLYWYRQTLGQGPEFLTYFQNEAQLEKSRLLSDRFSAERPKGSFSTLEIQRTEQGDSAMYLCASSLPGQGYTGAFFGQGTRLTVV.

The V gene is TRBV7-9, the J gene TRBJ2-1, with D unresolved. V gave up 5 bases and J gave up 0 bases, with 5 bases separating them. The V gene's germline CDR1 is SEHNR and CDR2 FQNEAQ (reference sequence). The CDR3 has 13 amino acids. The CDR3 DNA reads TGTGCCAGCAGCCAAAACTCCTACAATGAGCAGTTCTTC. Residues: CASSQNSYNEQFF.

This clone was recorded once. This sequence joins TRBV7-9 and TRBJ2-5, with D perhaps TRBD2 (7 bases). Trimming removed 10 bases from V and 4 bases from J, with 16 bases in between. Germline lookup yields CDR1 SEHNR and CDR2 FQNEAQ (reference sequence). The CDR3 spans 13 residues. DNA for the CDR3: TGTGCCACCACTCTGGGGGGGCGAGAGACCCAGTACTTC. Amino acids: CATTLGGRETQYF.

The chain combines TRBV5-6 with TRBJ2-7, with TRBD1 matching over 7 bases. Germline V gene lookup returns CDR1 SGHDT and CDR2 YYEEEE. Trimming removed 2 bases from V and 5 bases from J; junction bases left unmatched: 7. The CDR3 contains 14 residues. The CDR3 DNA sequence: TGTGCCAGCAGCTTCGCGACAGGGATGGACGAGCAGTACTTC. Its protein product is CASSFATGMDEQYF.

The genes are TRBV11-2 and TRBJ2-7; D is undetermined. The CDR3 consists of 12 residues. CDR1 is SGHAT and CDR2 is FQNNGV in the germline V gene. V was clipped by 7 bases and J by 1 base, with 8 bases between them. The CDR3 DNA reads TGTGCCAGCACTGCCGGGTCCTACGAGCAGTACTTC. It encodes CASTAGSYEQYF.

The chain is built from TRBV28 and TRBJ2-2, with a tentative D call TRBD2 (6 bases). Deletions cut 2 bases from V and 4 bases from J, with 8 bases between. CDR1 and CDR2 (germline): MDHEN, SYDVKM. The CDR3 sequence is 14 residues long. The CDR3 bases are TGTGCCAGCAGTTTACTAGCGCGCACCGGGGAGCTGTTTTTT. This sequence encodes CASSLLARTGELFF. Using reference TRBV28 and TRBJ2-2 for the parts outside the CDR3, the full variable domain is DVKVTQSSRYLVKRTGEKVFLECVQDMDHENMFWYRQDPGLGLRLIYFSYDVKMKEKGDIPEGYSVSREKKERFSLILESASTNQTSMYLCASSLLARTGELFFGEGSRLTVL.

The rearrangement links TRBV11-1 to TRBJ2-1; possibly TRBD2 for D (5 bases). V lost 5 bases to trimming and J lost 6 bases, with 8 bases between them. Per germline, CDR1 SGHAT and CDR2 FQDESV (reference sequence). This CDR3 is built from 12 residues. The CDR3 loop is CASSGLFNEQFF. The CDR3 bases are TGTGCCAGCAGCGGACTGTTCAATGAGCAGTTCTTC.

This rearrangement joins TRBV5-4 to TRBJ2-2; 12 nucleotides match TRBD1. The CDR3 is 16 residues long. The J segment lost 7 bases and the V segment lost 4 bases, leaving 8 bases of the junction unmatched. Germline lookup yields CDR1 SGHNT and CDR2 YYREEE (reference sequence). The CDR3 sequence: CASSRPGQGANGELFF. CDR3 DNA sequence: TGTGCCAGCAGCCGCCCGGGACAGGGGGCTAACGGGGAGCTGTTTTTT.